This T cell receptor (beta chain) was recovered during a study of blood T cell repertoires in COVID-19. Libraries were prepared by immunoSEQ multiplex PCR; TCRdb keeps only in-frame clonotypes and omits some of them. The sample includes around 230,000 clones, approximately 84% of them seen just once. The sequenced sample was PBMCs or T cells enriched from blood (not recorded which). This sequence was found in a man in his forties who had recovered from COVID-19.

The CDR3 protein is CASTLTGLNQPQHF. Written as DNA, the CDR3 is TGTGCCAGCACCTTGACAGGGTTGAATCAGCCCCAGCATTTT. The V call is TRBV7-2, the J call TRBJ1-5; 7 nucleotides line up with TRBD1. The CDR3 has 14 residues. Germline CDR1 SGHTA, CDR2 FQGNSA. The J segment lost 4 bases and the V segment lost 7 bases, leaving 7 bases of the junction unmatched.